The 30 T cell receptor beta chains in this list originate from one sample, sequenced in a study of CD8 T cells in ankylosing spondylitis. The study's findings and limits: A TCR beta motif made of several highly homologous variants seemed typical of ankylosing spondylitis blood.

TCRdb re-called the 5' RACE reads with MiXCR, one entry per CDR3 protein. Of fewer than 550,000 distinct CDR3 sequences listed, about 5.7% are singletons. The antigens these receptors bind are not known. Source material: blood, either unsorted or a sorted T cell fraction (not recorded which). Source of these receptors: a male donor with ankylosing spondylitis.

This clonotype was detected ten times or more. The chain is built from TRBV9 and TRBJ1-2; D is uncertain. The CDR3 totals 16 residues. V was pared by 0 bases and J by 7 bases, with 19 bases between. CDR1 is SGDLS, CDR2 YYNGEE, per germline. For the CDR3, the DNA is TGTGCCAGCAGCGTAGGGTCCACAGACCCAACCGGTGGCTACACCTTC. Its protein is CASSVGSTDPTGGYTF.

This clonotype was observed many times. V and J are TRBV10-3 and TRBJ2-3, with 12 bases fitting TRBD2. V was clipped by 10 bases and J by 4 bases; unmatched bases: 6. Germline CDR1 reads ENHRY; CDR2 reads SYGVKD. The CDR3 sequence is 14 residues long. The CDR3 sequence: CATASGGASDTQYF. The CDR3 DNA reads TGTGCCACCGCTAGCGGGGGGGCATCAGATACGCAGTATTTT.

This clonotype has a handful of counts. The V call is TRBV28, the J call TRBJ2-4; D is ambiguous. V gave up 10 bases and J gave up 0 bases, with 10 bases separating them. The CDR3 contains 13 residues. The germline V gene encodes CDR1 MDHEN and CDR2 SYDVKM. The CDR3 DNA follows: TGTGCCACCAGAGACTTAGCCAAAAACATTCAGTACTTC. Translation: CATRDLAKNIQYF.

This clonotype has ten or more counts. This rearrangement joins TRBV28 to TRBJ1-2; D is ambiguous. This CDR3 has 15 amino acids. CDR1 MDHEN and CDR2 SYDVKM come from the germline V gene. V was clipped by 5 bases and J by 3 bases, with 16 bases between them. CDR3 nucleotide sequence: TGTGCCAGCAGTGAGGACTCCGCAGGCCACTATGGCTACACCTTC. Amino acid sequence: CASSEDSAGHYGYTF.

This clonotype was seen repeatedly, ten times or more. V usage is TRBV27 and J usage is TRBJ2-5; 7 bases are a match to TRBD1. The J segment lost 4 bases and the V segment lost 5 bases, leaving 10 bases of the junction unmatched. Germline loops: CDR1 MNHEY, CDR2 SMNVEV (reference sequence). CDR3 size: 15 residues. The CDR3 region is CASSVLRDRGETQYF. Written as DNA, the CDR3 is TGTGCCAGCAGTGTCCTCAGGGACAGAGGAGAGACCCAGTACTTC.

The sample holds many counts of this clonotype. The V call is TRBV29-1, the J call TRBJ2-7, with 10 positions matching TRBD1. Per the germline V gene, CDR1 is SQVTM and CDR2 is ANQGSEA. This CDR3 comprises 14 residues. The CDR3 protein is CSVLRTGGSYEQYF. The CDR3 DNA follows: TGCAGTGTTCTCCGGACAGGGGGATCCTACGAGCAGTACTTC.

Ten or more counts support this clonotype. This chain connects TRBV20-1 to TRBJ1-5; D call uncertain. The CDR3 has 12 amino acids. The germline V and J ends were trimmed by 3 bases and 4 bases, with 7 bases remaining between them. Germline-derived CDR1 and CDR2 are DFQATT and SNEGSKA (reference sequence). The CDR3 spells CSASPGNQPQHF. DNA for the CDR3: TGCAGTGCTAGTCCGGGAAATCAGCCCCAGCATTTT.

This clonotype was seen more than once but under ten times. The chain uses TRBV24-1 and TRBJ2-3; D is undetermined. Trimming removed 3 bases at V and 0 bases at J, with 9 bases between. This CDR3 spans 15 amino acids. Per the germline V gene, CDR1 is KGHDR and CDR2 is SFDVKD. Here the CDR3 DNA reads TGTGCCACCAGTGATATGGCCTCTAGCACAGATACGCAGTATTTT. Amino acids: CATSDMASSTDTQYF.

This clonotype was observed at least ten times. This rearrangement joins TRBV7-2 to TRBJ1-1; D is possibly TRBD1 (6 bases). Between the trimmed V and J ends, which lost 5 bases and 5 bases, there was a span of 12 bases. The germline CDR1 and CDR2 sequences are SGHTA and FQGNSA. CDR3 length equals 13 residues. The CDR3 loop reads CASSITGTTEAFF. For the CDR3, the DNA is TGTGCCAGCAGCATCACAGGGACGACTGAAGCTTTCTTT.

In its sample, this clonotype was seen many times. V usage is TRBV29-1 and J usage is TRBJ2-7; weak D call: TRBD1 (6 bases). V was clipped by 8 bases and J by 6 bases, with 26 bases between them. CDR1 and CDR2 from the germline V gene are SQVTM and ANQGSEA. CDR3 length: 15 residues. CDR3 nucleotide sequence: TGCAGCACATCACAGGGCTCCACAACTTGGGGCGAGCAGTACTTC. Translation: CSTSQGSTTWGEQYF.

The chain employs TRBV5-1 and TRBJ2-7; 9 positions match TRBD2. The germline V gene has CDR1 SGHRS and CDR2 YFSETQ. CDR3 length: 16 amino acids. V trimming: 4 bases; J trimming: 7 bases; junction bases outside the gene matches: 15. CDR3 loop: CASSPRRVAGALEQYF. The CDR3 coding sequence is TGCGCCAGCAGCCCGAGAAGGGTAGCGGGAGCGTTGGAGCAGTACTTC.

This clonotype was picked up many times. The chain is built from TRBV7-2 and TRBJ1-1, with D uncertain. The CDR3 totals 15 residues. Trimming removed 1 base at V and 5 bases at J, with 14 bases between. Germline V lookup: CDR1 SGHTA, CDR2 FQGNSA. CDR3 residues: CASSLEALVGTEAFF. Written as DNA, the CDR3 is TGTGCCAGCAGCTTAGAGGCACTGGTCGGAACTGAAGCTTTCTTT.

The sample holds many counts of this clonotype. This chain connects TRBV11-2 to TRBJ2-7, with D possibly TRBD1 on 6 matching bases. Germline CDR1 and CDR2: SGHAT and FQNNGV. This CDR3 contains 12 residues. The germline V and J ends were trimmed by 1 base and 6 bases, with 7 bases remaining between them. The CDR3 nucleotides read TGTGCCAGCAGCTTAGCGACAGGCGAGCAGTACTTC. Residues: CASSLATGEQYF.

This clonotype was recorded many times. The rearrangement uses TRBV5-1 and TRBJ2-2; no clear D gene. CDR3 length: 15 residues. Looked up from germline, CDR1 is SGHRS and CDR2 is YFSETQ. Trimming cost V 0 bases and J 7 bases, with 13 bases left between them. The CDR3 bases are TGCGCCAGCAGCTTGGCCAAAGGGAATGACGGGGAGCTGTTTTTT. This gives the protein CASSLAKGNDGELFF.

This clonotype was recorded many times. This rearrangement joins TRBV6-2 or TRBV6-3 to TRBJ2-5; D may correspond to TRBD1 or TRBD2 (5 bases each). Per germline, CDR1 MNHEY and CDR2 SVGEGT. The CDR3 runs 15 residues. V lost 2 bases, J lost 5 bases, and 15 bases lay in between. Written as DNA, the CDR3 is TGTGCCAGCAGTTACGGAGGACATTCCGGGGAGACCCAGTACTTC. Its protein is CASSYGGHSGETQYF.

This clonotype was recorded at least ten times. This chain uses TRBV12-3 or TRBV12-4 with TRBJ1-1, with TRBD1 identical over 7 bases. The CDR3 sequence is 15 residues long. V dropped 3 bases and J dropped 3; count of bases not matched to a gene: 7. CDR3 DNA sequence: TGTGCCAGCAGTTTTTGGAGGGGGCCGGACACTGAAGCTTTCTTT. Protein sequence: CASSFWRGPDTEAFF.

This clonotype came up many times. V gene TRBV6-2 or TRBV6-3 combines with J gene TRBJ2-7; 7 bases fit TRBD2. V shed 2 bases and J 3 bases; nucleotides not matched to a gene: 7. Germline V lookup: CDR1 MNHEY, CDR2 SVGEGT. The CDR3 spans 15 residues. The DNA of the CDR3 is TGTGCCAGCAGTTACGGGCGGGGGATGCACTACGAGCAGTACTTC. The encoded protein is CASSYGRGMHYEQYF.

The rearrangement joins TRBV6-2 or TRBV6-3 to TRBJ1-5; D uncertain. CDR3 size: 12 residues. The germline V gene has CDR1 MNHEY and CDR2 SVGEGT. The V gene lost 2 bases and the J gene lost 7 bases, with 6 bases spanning the gap. In DNA, the CDR3 is TGTGCCAGCAGTTACCCGGAGCAGCCCCAGCATTTT. Its protein product is CASSYPEQPQHF.

This clonotype was picked up many times. This chain uses TRBV20-1 with TRBJ2-3, with 8 bases that match TRBD1. After removal of 3 bases from V and 2 bases from J, the junction contained 4 bases not matched to a gene. The CDR3 is 14 residues long. Per germline, CDR1 DFQATT and CDR2 SNEGSKA (reference sequence). The CDR3 here is CSARRTGTTDTQYF. The DNA of the CDR3 is TGCAGTGCTAGGAGGACAGGGACCACAGATACGCAGTATTTT.

This clonotype was seen many times. V gene TRBV5-1 combines with J gene TRBJ2-5; no definite D call. Germline CDR1 reads SGHRS; CDR2 reads YFSETQ. The CDR3 sequence is 15 residues long. Trimming shortened V by 1 base and J by 4 bases, and 14 bases separated the two germline ends. The CDR3 nucleotides read TGCGCCAGCAGCTTGACAGTCGCCCCCGGAGAGACCCAGTACTTC. This encodes CASSLTVAPGETQYF.

This clonotype appeared many times. CDR3 region: CSAEDRARAGYTF. As DNA, the CDR3 is TGCAGCGCAGAGGACAGGGCAAGGGCTGGCTACACCTTC. The V call is TRBV29-1, the J call TRBJ1-2; TRBD1 agrees at 8 bases. The V and J ends lost 7 bases and 7 bases, in that order; junction bases with no gene match: 11. The CDR3 contains 13 residues. Germline V gives CDR1 SQVTM, CDR2 ANQGSEA. The variable domain in full, with the rest retrieved from reference TRBV29-1 and TRBJ1-2, is SAVISQKPSRDICQRGTSLTIQCQVDSQVTMMFWYRQQPGQSLTLIATANQGSEATYESGFVIDKFPISRPNLTFSTLTVSNMSPEDSSIYLCSAEDRARAGYTFGSGTRLTVV.

The gene calls are TRBV5-1 and TRBJ1-1, with D tentatively TRBD1 (5 bases). The V and J ends lost 3 bases and 4 bases respectively, with 19 bases between them. Germline V gives CDR1 SGHRS, CDR2 YFSETQ. CDR3 length: 16 amino acids. CDR3 bases: TGCGCCAGCAGCTCGACGATAAATTTGGGGGGCACTGAAGCTTTCTTT. Translated: CASSSTINLGGTEAFF.

The chain links TRBV2 to TRBJ2-1, with 9 bases matching TRBD2. Germline values: CDR1 SNHLY, CDR2 FYNNEI. This CDR3 spans 15 amino acids. Losses at the gene ends were 5 bases for V and 5 bases for J; bases not matched to a gene: 7. CDR3 sequence reads: CASSLGLAWDNEQFF. Here the CDR3 DNA reads TGTGCCAGCAGTTTGGGACTAGCTTGGGACAATGAGCAGTTCTTC.

The rearrangement links TRBV5-1 to TRBJ2-7; the D gene is possibly TRBD1 (5 bases). Germline V gene lookup returns CDR1 SGHRS and CDR2 YFSETQ. The CDR3 contains 12 residues. The V end was cut by 3 bases, the J end by 9 bases, with 13 bases between. CDR3 residues: CASSSTGPVQYF. CDR3 DNA: TGCGCCAGCAGCTCTACAGGTCCGGTGCAGTACTTC.

This clonotype has ten or more counts. The J gene is TRBJ2-3, the V gene TRBV20-1, with a tentative D call TRBD2 (6 bases). The CDR3 contains 13 residues. Germline V gene lookup returns CDR1 DFQATT and CDR2 SNEGSKA (reference sequence). The V end was cut by 5 bases, the J end by 0 bases, with 9 bases between. Here the CDR3 DNA reads TGCAGTGCTGGGCGGGGTAGCACAGATACGCAGTATTTT. Translated, it gives CSAGRGSTDTQYF.

This clonotype was seen repeatedly, ten times or more. The chain links TRBV12-3 or TRBV12-4 to TRBJ2-7; either TRBD1 or TRBD2 may fit D (5 bases each). The V gene lost 5 bases and the J gene lost 2 bases, with 13 bases spanning the gap. The CDR3 loop spans 14 amino acids. CDR3 protein: CASSPDWGTYEQYF. The CDR3 DNA reads as TGTGCCAGCAGTCCTGACTGGGGGACCTACGAGCAGTACTTC.

This clonotype was counted between two and nine times. The V call is TRBV24-1, the J call TRBJ2-1, with a tentative D call TRBD1 (5 bases). V was pared by 3 bases and J by 0 bases, with 8 bases between. CDR1 and CDR2 from the germline V gene are KGHDR and SFDVKD. The length of the CDR3 is 15 residues. This chain's CDR3 is CATSDVTASYNEQFF. CDR3 DNA sequence: TGTGCCACCAGTGATGTGACAGCCTCCTACAATGAGCAGTTCTTC.

This clonotype was seen a handful of times. The CDR3 bases are TGCAGCGTGTGGGGAAAACAAGAGACCCAGTACTTC. This sequence encodes CSVWGKQETQYF. The chain joins TRBV29-1 to TRBJ2-5; D is undetermined. CDR1 is SQVTM, CDR2 ANQGSEA, per germline. V was trimmed by 6 bases and J by 2 bases, leaving 10 bases between them. CDR3 length equals 12 residues.

This clonotype was observed at least ten times. The chain has TRBV11-2 and TRBJ1-6; D unclear. Trimming took off 0 bases at V and 0 bases at J, with 6 bases between the two ends. Germline assignment: CDR1 SGHAT and CDR2 FQNNGV. This CDR3 comprises 16 residues. The CDR3 is CASSLDLSSYNSPLHF. CDR3 DNA: TGTGCCAGCAGCTTAGATTTGAGCTCCTATAATTCACCCCTCCACTTT.

The table lists this clonotype with many counts. V and J are TRBV4-3 and TRBJ1-1; D unclear. Per germline, CDR1 LGHNA and CDR2 YSLEER. Trimming took off 1 base at V and 0 bases at J, with 9 bases between the two ends. The CDR3 length is 15 residues. The CDR3 sequence is CASSQAPGMNTEAFF. The CDR3 DNA is TGCGCCAGCAGCCAAGCCCCGGGGATGAACACTGAAGCTTTCTTT.